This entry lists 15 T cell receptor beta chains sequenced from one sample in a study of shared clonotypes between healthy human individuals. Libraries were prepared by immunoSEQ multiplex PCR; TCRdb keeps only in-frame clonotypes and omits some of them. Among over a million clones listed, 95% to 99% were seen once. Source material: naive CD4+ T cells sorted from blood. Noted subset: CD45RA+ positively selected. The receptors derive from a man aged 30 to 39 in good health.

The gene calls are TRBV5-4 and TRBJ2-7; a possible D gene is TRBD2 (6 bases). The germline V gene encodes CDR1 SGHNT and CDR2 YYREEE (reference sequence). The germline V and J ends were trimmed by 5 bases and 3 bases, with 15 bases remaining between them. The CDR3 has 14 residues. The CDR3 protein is CASRPSPGLYEQYF. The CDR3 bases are TGTGCCAGCAGACCTTCTCCGGGACTCTACGAGCAGTACTTC.

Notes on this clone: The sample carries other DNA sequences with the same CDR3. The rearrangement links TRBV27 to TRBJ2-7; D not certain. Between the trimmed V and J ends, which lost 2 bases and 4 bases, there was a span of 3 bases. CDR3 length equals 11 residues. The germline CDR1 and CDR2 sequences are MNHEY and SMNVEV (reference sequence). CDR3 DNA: TGTGCCAGCAGTTTAGGATACGAGCAGTACTTC. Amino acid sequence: CASSLGYEQYF.

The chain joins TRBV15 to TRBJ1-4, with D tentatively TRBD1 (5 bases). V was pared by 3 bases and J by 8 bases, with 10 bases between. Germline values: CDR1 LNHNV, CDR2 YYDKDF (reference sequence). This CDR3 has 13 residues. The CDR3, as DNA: TGTGCCACCAGCAGGGGCCGGGGGGAAAAACTGTTTTTT. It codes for CATSRGRGEKLFF.

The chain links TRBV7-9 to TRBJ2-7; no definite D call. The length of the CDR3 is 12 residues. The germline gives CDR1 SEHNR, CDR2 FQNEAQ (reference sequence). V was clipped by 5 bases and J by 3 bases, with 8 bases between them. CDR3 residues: CASSPGLYEQYF. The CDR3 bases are TGTGCCAGCAGCCCGGGTCTCTACGAGCAGTACTTC.

This chain's CDR3 is CASSLMGAEFYEQYF. The CDR3 DNA reads TGTGCCAGCAGCTTAATGGGGGCGGAATTCTACGAGCAGTACTTC. The chain uses TRBV7-8 and TRBJ2-7, with a tentative D call TRBD1 (6 bases). Per the germline V gene, CDR1 is SGHVS and CDR2 is FQNEAQ. V was cut by 2 bases and J by 3 bases, with 14 bases left in between. The CDR3 runs to 15 residues.

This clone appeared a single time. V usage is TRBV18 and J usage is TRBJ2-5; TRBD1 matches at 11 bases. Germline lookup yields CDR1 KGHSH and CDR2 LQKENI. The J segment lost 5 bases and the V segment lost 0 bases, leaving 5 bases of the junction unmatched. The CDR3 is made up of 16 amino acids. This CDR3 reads CASSPPGTGGPETQYF. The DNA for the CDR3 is TGTGCCAGCTCACCACCGGGGACAGGGGGTCCGGAGACCCAGTACTTC.

The CDR3 region has the DNA TGTGCCAGCAGCTTGGCCCGGGGGGCGTATGGAAACACCATATATTTT. This translates into CASSLARGAYGNTIYF. The chain employs TRBV5-6 and TRBJ1-3, with D perhaps TRBD1 (6 bases). Germline V gives CDR1 SGHDT, CDR2 YYEEEE. The CDR3 totals 16 residues. The germline V and J ends were trimmed by 0 bases and 3 bases, with 13 bases remaining between them.

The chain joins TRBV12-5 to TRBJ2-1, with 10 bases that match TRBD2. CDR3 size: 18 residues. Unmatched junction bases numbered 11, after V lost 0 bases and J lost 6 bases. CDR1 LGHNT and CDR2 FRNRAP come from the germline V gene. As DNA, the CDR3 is TGTGCTAGTGGTTTGGTACACGGGGGGACTAGCGCGACCAATGAGCAGTTCTTC. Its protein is CASGLVHGGTSATNEQFF. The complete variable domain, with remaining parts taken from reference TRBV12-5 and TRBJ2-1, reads DARVTQTPRHKVTEMGQEVTMRCQPILGHNTVFWYRQTMMQGLELLAYFRNRAPLDDSGMPKDRFSAEMPDATLATLKIQPSEPRDSAVYFCASGLVHGGTSATNEQFFGPGTRLTVL.

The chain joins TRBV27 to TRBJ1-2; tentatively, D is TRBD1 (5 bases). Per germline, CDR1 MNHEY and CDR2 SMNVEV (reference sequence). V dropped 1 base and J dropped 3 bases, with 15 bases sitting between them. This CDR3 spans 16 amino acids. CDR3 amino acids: CASSLFGHPGDYGYTF. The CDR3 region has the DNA TGTGCCAGCAGTTTATTTGGACACCCGGGGGACTATGGCTACACCTTC.

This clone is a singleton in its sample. DNA for the CDR3: TGTGCCAGCAGCTTAGTCGGAGTCGGGCCAGATACGCAGTATTTT. The encoded protein is CASSLVGVGPDTQYF. The chain uses TRBV7-2 and TRBJ2-3; D is unclear. Germline V gene sequence: CDR1 SGHTA, CDR2 FQGNSA. The CDR3 totals 15 residues. Deletions cut 1 base from V and 4 bases from J, with 12 bases between.

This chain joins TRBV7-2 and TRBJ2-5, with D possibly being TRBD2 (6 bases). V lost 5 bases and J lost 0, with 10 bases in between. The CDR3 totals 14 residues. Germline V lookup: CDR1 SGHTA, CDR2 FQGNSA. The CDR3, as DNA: TGTGCCAGCAGCAATAGCGGAAACCAAGAGACCCAGTACTTC. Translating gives CASSNSGNQETQYF.

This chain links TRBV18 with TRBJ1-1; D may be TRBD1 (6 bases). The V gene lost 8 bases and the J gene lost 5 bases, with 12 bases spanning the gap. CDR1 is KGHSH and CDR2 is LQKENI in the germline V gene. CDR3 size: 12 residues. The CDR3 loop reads CASLQGRTEAFF. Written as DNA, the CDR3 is TGTGCCAGCCTTCAGGGGAGGACTGAAGCTTTCTTT. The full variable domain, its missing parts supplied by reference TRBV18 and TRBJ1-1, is NAGVMQNPRHLVRRRGQEARLRCSPMKGHSHVYWYRQLPEEGLKFMVYLQKENIIDESGMPKERFSAEFPKEGPSILRIQQVVRGDSAAYFCASLQGRTEAFFGQGTRLTVV.

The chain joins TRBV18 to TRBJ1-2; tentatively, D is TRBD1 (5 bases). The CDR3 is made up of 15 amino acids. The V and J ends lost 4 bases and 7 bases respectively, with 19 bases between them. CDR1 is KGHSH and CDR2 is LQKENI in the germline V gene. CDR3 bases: TGTGCCAGCTCACAAAAAGGAGGCGGGACGAGTGGCTACACCTTC. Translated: CASSQKGGGTSGYTF.

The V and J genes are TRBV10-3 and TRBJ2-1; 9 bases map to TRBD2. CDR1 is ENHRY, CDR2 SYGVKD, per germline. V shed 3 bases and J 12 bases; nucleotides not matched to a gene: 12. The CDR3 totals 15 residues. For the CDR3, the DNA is TGTGCCATCAGTGATCCGGGACTAGCTTTTTCTGGGCAGTTCTTC. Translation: CAISDPGLAFSGQFF.

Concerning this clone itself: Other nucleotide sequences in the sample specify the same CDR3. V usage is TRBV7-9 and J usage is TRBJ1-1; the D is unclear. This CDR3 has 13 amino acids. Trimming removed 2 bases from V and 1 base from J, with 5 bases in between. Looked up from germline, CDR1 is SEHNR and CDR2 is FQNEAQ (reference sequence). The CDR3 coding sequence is TGTGCCAGCAGCTTAACGAGGAACACTGAAGCTTTCTTT. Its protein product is CASSLTRNTEAFF.